This T cell receptor (beta chain) was sequenced during a study of CD8 T cells in ankylosing spondylitis. TCRdb re-called the 5' RACE reads with MiXCR, one entry per CDR3 protein. The sample yields about 300,000 distinct CDR3 sequences, less than 25% seen once. This clonotype was counted between two and nine times. Antigen: not known. Broader study findings: Existing reports had already noted some motif variants in reactive arthritis synovial fluid and blood. For ankylosing spondylitis blood, a TCR beta motif of about eight highly homologous variants appeared characteristic.

What was sequenced was blood, either unsorted or a sorted T cell fraction (not recorded which). This clonotype was sampled from a female donor with ankylosing spondylitis or in good health (not recorded which).

In DNA form, the CDR3 reads TGTGCCAGCAGTCTAAGGCAGGGCACAGATACGCAGTATTTT. Translating it yields CASSLRQGTDTQYF. The chain carries TRBV7-2 and TRBJ2-3; D is ambiguous. CDR3 length equals 14 residues. Germline V lookup: CDR1 SGHTA, CDR2 FQGNSA. The germline V and J ends were trimmed by 6 bases and 1 base, with 11 bases remaining between them.